Reported below is one T cell receptor beta chain. These data are taken from a study of blood T cell repertoires in COVID-19. Sequencing used immunoSEQ multiplex PCR; TCRdb keeps in-frame clones, though not all of them. The table lists about 270,000 clones, about nine tenths of them singletons, with around 8.8% in the top ten. The CDR3 contains 11 residues. Germline lookup yields CDR1 SGHAT and CDR2 FQNNGV. V lost 5 bases to trimming and J lost 3 bases, with 4 bases between them. The clonotype originates from a man aged 40-55 years with active or convalescent COVID-19. The chain carries TRBV11-2 and TRBJ1-1; the D is unclear. The sample taken for sequencing was peripheral blood. The CDR3 loop is CASSPDTEAFF. The CDR3 nucleotides are TGTGCCAGCAGCCCTGACACTGAAGCTTTCTTT.